Below are 21 T cell receptor beta chains sequenced from a single sample in a study of T-cell reconstitution after alpha-beta-depleted transplantation in children. This sample's TCRbeta library carried unique molecular identifier barcodes. From the PCR reads, TCRdb called clonotypes with MiXCR, one entry per CDR3 protein. The profile covers some 300,000 distinct CDR3 sequences, with over 9% appearing a single time and 7.5% taken by the ten largest. This specimen was PBMCs, taken before TCRalphabeta/CD19-depleted stem cell transplant. The receptor source for this set is a boy younger than two with acute myeloid leukemia, due to receive a stem cell transplant.

This clonotype was counted many times. The chain combines TRBV5-1 with TRBJ1-4; 9 bases are a match to TRBD1. From germline, CDR1 is SGHRS and CDR2 YFSETQ. The CDR3 has 14 residues. The ends lost 4 bases at V and 6 bases at J; junction bases unmatched: 4. The CDR3 here is CASSRTGVDEKLFF. The DNA for the CDR3 is TGCGCCAGCAGCCGGACAGGGGTGGATGAAAAACTGTTTTTT.

Concerning this clonotype itself: Possible read error: a much larger clone is one base away. V gene TRBV29-1 combines with J gene TRBJ1-1, with D unclear. CDR3 length equals 14 residues. Germline lookup yields CDR1 SQVTM and CDR2 ANQGSEA. Trimming shortened V by 5 bases and J by 3 bases, and 16 bases separated the two germline ends. In DNA form, the CDR3 reads TGCAGCGTTCCCCAGATACACGTGTACACTGAAGCTTTCTTT. Amino acids: CSVPQIHVYTEAFF.

This clonotype was seen a few times. J is TRBJ2-2 and V is TRBV27; maybe TRBD2 (7 bases). The CDR3 consists of 17 residues. Germline assignment: CDR1 MNHEY and CDR2 SMNVEV (reference sequence). The V end was cut by 5 bases, the J end by 6 bases, with 22 bases between. The CDR3 region has the DNA TGTGCCAGCAGTCTCGATAGGGGGGGCGCGCTACCCGGGGAGCTGTTTTTT. Translation: CASSLDRGGALPGELFF.

In regard to this clonotype: The CDR3 carries no conserved terminal phenylalanine or tryptophan, so it likely arises from a read error. The chain carries TRBV12-3 or TRBV12-4 and TRBJ1-6, with D hard to call. Trimming left V 3 bases short and J 1 base short, with 10 bases between. The CDR3 covers 16 residues. The CDR3 loop is CASSFQYQSYNSPLHY. The CDR3 nucleotides read TGTGCCAGCAGTTTTCAGTATCAATCCTATAATTCACCCCTCCACTAT.

The J gene is TRBJ2-1, the V gene TRBV5-1, with D perhaps TRBD2 (5 bases). Trimming pared 0 bases from V and 0 bases from J, leaving 7 bases between. This CDR3 contains 15 residues. The V gene's germline CDR1 is SGHRS and CDR2 YFSETQ. CDR3 residues: CASSLEADSYNEQFF. In nucleotides, the CDR3 is TGCGCCAGCAGCTTGGAAGCGGACTCCTACAATGAGCAGTTCTTC.

The chain uses TRBV9 and TRBJ2-5; TRBD2 might be the D (6 bases). This CDR3 contains 14 residues. Germline V lookup: CDR1 SGDLS, CDR2 YYNGEE. V was trimmed by 0 bases and J by 5 bases, leaving 11 bases between them. The CDR3 protein is CASSVGGERETQYF. In DNA, the CDR3 is TGTGCCAGCAGCGTAGGCGGGGAACGGGAGACCCAGTACTTC.

This clonotype has only a few counts. The gene calls are TRBV3-1 and TRBJ2-7; no reliable D call. The ends were cut back, 1 base at V and 3 bases at J, with 7 bases in the middle. The CDR3 has 13 residues. CDR1 is LGHDT, CDR2 YNNKEL, per germline (reference sequence). The CDR3 region is CASSQGLVYEQYF. The CDR3 bases are TGTGCCAGCAGCCAAGGGTTAGTCTACGAGCAGTACTTC.

This clonotype has at least ten counts. The V call is TRBV7-9, the J call TRBJ2-1, with D possibly being TRBD1 or TRBD2 (5 bases each). The CDR3 runs to 17 residues. The germline V and J ends were trimmed by 7 bases and 3 bases, with 22 bases remaining between them. Germline CDR1 is SEHNR and CDR2 is FQNEAQ (reference sequence). The CDR3, as DNA: TGTGCCAGCACCCTAGGGGCGGGCTTAGGGGACTACAATGAGCAGTTCTTC. It yields the protein CASTLGAGLGDYNEQFF.

The chain has TRBV2 and TRBJ2-3; D uncertain. Germline-derived CDR1 and CDR2 are SNHLY and FYNNEI. CDR3 size: 10 residues. V was shortened by 11 bases and J by 4 bases, with 7 bases between the two germline ends. The CDR3 spells CAASSDTQYF. The CDR3 DNA reads as TGTGCCGCCTCTTCAGATACGCAGTATTTT.

This clonotype was observed at least ten times. The junction differs from germline at one of its ends, possibly a read error. This rearrangement joins TRBV5-1 to TRBJ2-1; a weak D match, TRBD1 (5 bases). This CDR3 has 13 residues. Germline V gene data show CDR1 as SGHRS and CDR2 as YFSETQ. Here the CDR3 DNA reads TGCTCCAGCAGCTTTTTTAGGGGCGGTGAGCAGTTCTTC. This sequence encodes CSSSFFRGGEQFF.

At least ten counts were recorded for this clonotype. The chain recombines TRBV5-1 with TRBJ2-7; D is perhaps TRBD1 (6 bases). The CDR3 extends over 14 amino acids. The V and J ends lost 6 bases and 3 bases respectively, with 16 bases between them. Germline V gives CDR1 SGHRS, CDR2 YFSETQ. DNA for the CDR3: TGCGCCAGCACCTCTGGGACATGGGGCTACGAGCAGTACTTC. Protein: CASTSGTWGYEQYF.

This clonotype was counted many times. This chain joins TRBV11-1 and TRBJ2-1; no clear D gene. Trimming shortened V by 9 bases and J by 2 bases, and 11 bases separated the two germline ends. The CDR3 spans 13 residues. The germline gives CDR1 SGHAT, CDR2 FQDESV (reference sequence). CDR3 bases: TGTGCCAGTTCGGACGGAACCTACAATGAGCAGTTCTTC. Its protein product is CASSDGTYNEQFF. The full variable domain, completed using reference TRBV11-1 and TRBJ2-1, is EAEVAQSPRYKITEKSQAVAFWCDPISGHATLYWYRQILGQGPELLVQFQDESVVDDSQLPKDRFSAERLKGVDSTLKIQPAELGDSAMYLCASSDGTYNEQFFGPGTRLTVL.

The rearrangement uses TRBV20-1 and TRBJ1-5, with D unresolved. Trimming took 2 bases from V and 2 from J, leaving 13 bases between them. Germline assignment: CDR1 DFQATT and CDR2 SNEGSKA (reference sequence). The CDR3 length is 15 residues. Here the CDR3 DNA reads TGCAGTGCTAGAACTAGGGCTGGGGGCAATCAGCCCCAGCATTTT. The encoded protein is CSARTRAGGNQPQHF.

The chain joins TRBV30 to TRBJ2-1, with 8 positions matching TRBD2. The CDR3 is 14 residues long. With V trimmed by 7 bases and J by 8 bases, 13 bases remained unmatched. In germline, CDR1 is GTSNPN, CDR2 SVGIG (reference sequence). As DNA, the CDR3 is TGTGCCTACTCGGGACTAGGTTTCACAGATGAGCAGTTCTTC. Residues: CAYSGLGFTDEQFF.

A few counts support this clonotype. The V gene is TRBV12-5, the J gene TRBJ1-5; the D is unclear. The CDR3 extends over 18 amino acids. The germline V and J ends were trimmed by 2 bases and 1 base, with 18 bases remaining between them. Germline V lookup: CDR1 LGHNT, CDR2 FRNRAP. CDR3 amino acids: CASGLPLIESVSNQPQHF. The CDR3 DNA follows: TGTGCTAGTGGTTTGCCCCTTATCGAGAGCGTAAGCAATCAGCCCCAGCATTTT.

This clonotype was recorded at least ten times. The gene calls are TRBV5-1 and TRBJ2-1, with TRBD1 matching 7 bases. V gave up 3 bases and J gave up 10 bases; unmatched junction bases: 1. CDR3 length equals 11 residues. CDR1 and CDR2 (germline): SGHRS, YFSETQ. This chain's CDR3 is CASSWGQEQFF. The DNA for the CDR3 is TGCGCCAGCAGCTGGGGACAGGAGCAGTTCTTC.

This clonotype has a handful of counts. V is TRBV12-3 or TRBV12-4 and J is TRBJ1-2, with TRBD1 matching 7 bases. Trimming removed 3 bases from V and 4 bases from J; junction bases left unmatched: 8. The CDR3 has 15 amino acids. CDR3: CASSFRGGGTYGYTF. Written as DNA, the CDR3 is TGTGCCAGCAGTTTTCGAGGGGGCGGAACCTATGGCTACACCTTC.

Ten or more counts support this clonotype. The V and J genes are TRBV12-3 or TRBV12-4 and TRBJ1-3; a weak D match, TRBD1 (6 bases). V lost 0 bases and J 2 bases, leaving 11 bases between the germline ends. This CDR3 contains 16 residues. CDR3 DNA sequence: TGTGCCAGCAGTTTAGCTCGTACAGGGCCTGGAAACACCATATATTTT. Its translation is CASSLARTGPGNTIYF.

This clonotype appeared many times. The V call is TRBV28, the J call TRBJ2-1; TRBD2 aligns across 9 bases. The CDR3 has 17 amino acids. Germline CDR1 MDHEN, CDR2 SYDVKM. The trim removed 2 bases at V and 2 bases at J, leaving 7 bases unmatched. The CDR3 protein is CASSLASSGGTYNEQFF. CDR3 nucleotides: TGTGCCAGCAGTTTAGCCTCCAGCGGGGGGACCTACAATGAGCAGTTCTTC.

The sample holds many counts of this clonotype. V usage is TRBV4-3 and J usage is TRBJ1-2; weak D call: TRBD1 (6 bases). Trimming stripped 0 bases from V and 0 bases from J, with 11 bases between. The CDR3 totals 16 residues. The germline V gene has CDR1 LGHNA and CDR2 YSLEER. The CDR3 DNA is TGCGCCAGCAGCCAAGAACAGACAGGCGCTAACTATGGCTACACCTTC. Residues: CASSQEQTGANYGYTF.

This clonotype has ten or more counts. The J gene is TRBJ1-2, the V gene TRBV10-3; 9 bases line up with TRBD1. CDR3 size: 17 residues. V trimming: 3 bases; J trimming: 5 bases; junction bases outside the gene matches: 13. Germline CDR1 reads ENHRY; CDR2 reads SYGVKD. CDR3 loop: CAISEKTPGQGIYGYTF. CDR3 nucleotides: TGTGCCATCAGTGAAAAAACCCCGGGACAGGGAATATATGGCTACACCTTC.